Reported below is one TCR beta chain. Trimming shortened V by 3 bases and J by 8 bases, and 17 bases separated the two germline ends. The CDR3 sequence is 14 residues long. Germline V lookup: CDR1 GTSNPN, CDR2 SVGIG (reference sequence). The data are from a study of blood T cell repertoires in COVID-19. Method: immunoSEQ multiplex PCR; TCRdb's copy keeps in-frame clones and lacks some. This sample has about 270,000 clones, with around 86% found just once. Specimen: peripheral blood. The chain carries TRBV30 and TRBJ2-1, with TRBD2 as a possible D gene (6 bases). This clonotype originated in a man aged 35 to 55 with active or convalescent COVID-19. This CDR3 reads CAWSGLGEVDEQFF. CDR3 DNA sequence: TGTGCCTGGAGCGGTTTGGGGGAGGTTGATGAGCAGTTCTTC.